This T cell receptor (beta chain) was profiled in a study of vaccination and CD4 T cells after COVID-19. Study context: Stimulation used overlapping spike peptides from SARS-CoV-2, HCoV-NL63, HCoV-OC43 and HCoV-229E.

Cultured CD4+ T cell DNA was sequenced using the Oncomine TCR Beta short-read assay. Via MiXCR, TCRdb re-called the PCR reads, giving one row per CDR3 protein. The sample has around 20,000 distinct CDR3 sequences, approximately 45% seen once. This clonotype was observed a few times. Its antigen is unidentified. This CDR3 is 12 amino acids long. The germline CDR1 and CDR2 sequences are DFQATT and SNEGSKA (reference sequence). Trimming took off 3 bases at V and 5 bases at J, with 8 bases between the two ends. Treatment of the sample: 10-day PBMC culture with coronavirus spike peptide pools or control peptides (ViraFEST assay).

The gene calls are TRBV20-1 and TRBJ2-1; D gene ambiguous. The TCR was taken from a human donor who had recovered from COVID-19. Sequenced material: CD4+ T cells from blood, cultured in vitro, taken after SARS-CoV-2 vaccination. CDR3 protein: CSARPDHNEQFF. The CDR3 DNA sequence: TGCAGTGCTAGGCCGGACCACAATGAGCAGTTCTTC.